This T cell receptor beta chain was obtained from a study of CD8+CD57+ T cells in acquired aplastic anemia. General observations from the study: The CD8+ Simpson's diversity of patients and controls was not significantly different.

Template material for TCR beta VDJ and CDR3 profiling consisted of genomic DNA. A single record per CDR3 protein comes from TCRdb applying MiXCR to the reads. The sample has about 180,000 distinct CDR3 sequences, less than 65% seen once; the top ten hold roughly 46%. This clonotype was seen many times. Its antigen is undetermined. Those patients picked for sequencing had displayed CD8+CD57+ cell expansion on flow cytometry. Severe acquired aplastic anemia was present in all patients. Patients were untreated when blood was sampled. This CDR3 contains 13 residues. Trimming stripped 3 bases from V and 5 bases from J, with 8 bases between. Germline V gene data show CDR1 as SEHNR and CDR2 as FQNEAQ (reference sequence).

The TCR originated in a human donor with aplastic anemia. The rearrangement joins TRBV7-9 to TRBJ2-1, with D unresolved. Specimen: sorted CD4+, CD8+, or CD8+CD57+ T cells (not recorded which) from PBMCs. The CDR3 region has the DNA TGTGCCAGCAGCTTGACCTACCACAATGAGCAGTTCTTC. This translates into CASSLTYHNEQFF.